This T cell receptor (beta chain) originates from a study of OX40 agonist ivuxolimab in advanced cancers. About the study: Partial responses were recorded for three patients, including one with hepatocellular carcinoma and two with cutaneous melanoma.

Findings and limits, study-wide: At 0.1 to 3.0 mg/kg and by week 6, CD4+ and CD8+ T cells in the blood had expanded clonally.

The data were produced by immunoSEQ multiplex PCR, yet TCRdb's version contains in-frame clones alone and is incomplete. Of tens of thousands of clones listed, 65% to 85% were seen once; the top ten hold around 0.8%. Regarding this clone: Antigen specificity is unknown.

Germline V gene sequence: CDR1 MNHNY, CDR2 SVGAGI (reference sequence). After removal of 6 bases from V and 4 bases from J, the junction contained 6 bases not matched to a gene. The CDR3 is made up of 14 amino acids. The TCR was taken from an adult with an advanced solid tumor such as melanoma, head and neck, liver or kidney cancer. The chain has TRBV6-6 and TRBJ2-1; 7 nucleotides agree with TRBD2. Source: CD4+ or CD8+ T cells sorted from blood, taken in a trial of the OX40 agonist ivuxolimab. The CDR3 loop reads CASRRGLVYNEQFF. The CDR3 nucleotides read TGTGCCAGCAGGCGAGGACTAGTGTACAATGAGCAGTTCTTC.